This T cell receptor beta chain originates from a study of control samples from healthy donors and cancer patients. Sequenced by immunoSEQ multiplex PCR; TCRdb stores in-frame clones only, minus some. The table includes about 20,000 clones, more than 75% detected once. V dropped 7 bases and J dropped 5 bases, with 17 bases sitting between them. The germline V gene has CDR1 MNHNY and CDR2 SVGAGI (reference sequence). CDR3 length equals 14 residues. This chain links TRBV6-6 with TRBJ1-1; D not resolved. Sequencing was carried out using PBMCs. This receptor was taken from a woman aged 60-75 years with head and neck cancer. Written as DNA, the CDR3 is TGTGCCAGCACCCCCGTAGGGTCCGGTACTGAAGCTTTCTTT. Protein product: CASTPVGSGTEAFF.